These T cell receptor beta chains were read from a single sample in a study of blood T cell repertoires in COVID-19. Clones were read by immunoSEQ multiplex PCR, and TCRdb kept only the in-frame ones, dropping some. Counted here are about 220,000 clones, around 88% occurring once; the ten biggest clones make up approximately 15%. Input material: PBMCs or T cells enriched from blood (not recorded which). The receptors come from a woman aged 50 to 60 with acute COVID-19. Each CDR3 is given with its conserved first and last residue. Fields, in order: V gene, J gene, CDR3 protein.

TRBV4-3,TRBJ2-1,CASSQDRRTSGKQNEQFF
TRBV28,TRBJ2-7,CASSPDTGDRHLGQYF
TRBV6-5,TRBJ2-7,CASSLTGFYEQYF
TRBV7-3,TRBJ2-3,CASSLTGLGTDTQYF
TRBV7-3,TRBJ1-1,CASILGGMNTEAFF
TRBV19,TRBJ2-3,CASSTDRGHGDTQYF
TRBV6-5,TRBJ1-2,CASSSRNYGYTF
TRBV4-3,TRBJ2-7,CASSQDWTARVGRYEQYF
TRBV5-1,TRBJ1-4,CASSKTGTGGNNEKLFF
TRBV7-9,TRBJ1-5,CASSSTGAGSQPQHF
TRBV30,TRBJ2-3,CAWSVRDTQYF
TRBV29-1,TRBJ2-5,CSVAGNRETQYF
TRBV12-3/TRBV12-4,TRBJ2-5,CASRRRAAETQYF
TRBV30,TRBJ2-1,CAWSRVGLLQFF
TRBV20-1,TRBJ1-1,CICRVDTEAFF
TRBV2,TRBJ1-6,CASSRDRGNSPLHF
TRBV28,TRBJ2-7,CASSLRVWHEQYF
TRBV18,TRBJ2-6,CASSPLGPTGGKSSGANVLTF
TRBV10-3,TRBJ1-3,CAIRLQGTAGNTIYF
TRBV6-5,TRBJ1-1,CASSYSGGNTEAFF
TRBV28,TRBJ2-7,CASSWGGRDEQYF
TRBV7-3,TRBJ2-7,CASSSGPGYEQYF
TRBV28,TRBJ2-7,CATWTSASSYEQYF